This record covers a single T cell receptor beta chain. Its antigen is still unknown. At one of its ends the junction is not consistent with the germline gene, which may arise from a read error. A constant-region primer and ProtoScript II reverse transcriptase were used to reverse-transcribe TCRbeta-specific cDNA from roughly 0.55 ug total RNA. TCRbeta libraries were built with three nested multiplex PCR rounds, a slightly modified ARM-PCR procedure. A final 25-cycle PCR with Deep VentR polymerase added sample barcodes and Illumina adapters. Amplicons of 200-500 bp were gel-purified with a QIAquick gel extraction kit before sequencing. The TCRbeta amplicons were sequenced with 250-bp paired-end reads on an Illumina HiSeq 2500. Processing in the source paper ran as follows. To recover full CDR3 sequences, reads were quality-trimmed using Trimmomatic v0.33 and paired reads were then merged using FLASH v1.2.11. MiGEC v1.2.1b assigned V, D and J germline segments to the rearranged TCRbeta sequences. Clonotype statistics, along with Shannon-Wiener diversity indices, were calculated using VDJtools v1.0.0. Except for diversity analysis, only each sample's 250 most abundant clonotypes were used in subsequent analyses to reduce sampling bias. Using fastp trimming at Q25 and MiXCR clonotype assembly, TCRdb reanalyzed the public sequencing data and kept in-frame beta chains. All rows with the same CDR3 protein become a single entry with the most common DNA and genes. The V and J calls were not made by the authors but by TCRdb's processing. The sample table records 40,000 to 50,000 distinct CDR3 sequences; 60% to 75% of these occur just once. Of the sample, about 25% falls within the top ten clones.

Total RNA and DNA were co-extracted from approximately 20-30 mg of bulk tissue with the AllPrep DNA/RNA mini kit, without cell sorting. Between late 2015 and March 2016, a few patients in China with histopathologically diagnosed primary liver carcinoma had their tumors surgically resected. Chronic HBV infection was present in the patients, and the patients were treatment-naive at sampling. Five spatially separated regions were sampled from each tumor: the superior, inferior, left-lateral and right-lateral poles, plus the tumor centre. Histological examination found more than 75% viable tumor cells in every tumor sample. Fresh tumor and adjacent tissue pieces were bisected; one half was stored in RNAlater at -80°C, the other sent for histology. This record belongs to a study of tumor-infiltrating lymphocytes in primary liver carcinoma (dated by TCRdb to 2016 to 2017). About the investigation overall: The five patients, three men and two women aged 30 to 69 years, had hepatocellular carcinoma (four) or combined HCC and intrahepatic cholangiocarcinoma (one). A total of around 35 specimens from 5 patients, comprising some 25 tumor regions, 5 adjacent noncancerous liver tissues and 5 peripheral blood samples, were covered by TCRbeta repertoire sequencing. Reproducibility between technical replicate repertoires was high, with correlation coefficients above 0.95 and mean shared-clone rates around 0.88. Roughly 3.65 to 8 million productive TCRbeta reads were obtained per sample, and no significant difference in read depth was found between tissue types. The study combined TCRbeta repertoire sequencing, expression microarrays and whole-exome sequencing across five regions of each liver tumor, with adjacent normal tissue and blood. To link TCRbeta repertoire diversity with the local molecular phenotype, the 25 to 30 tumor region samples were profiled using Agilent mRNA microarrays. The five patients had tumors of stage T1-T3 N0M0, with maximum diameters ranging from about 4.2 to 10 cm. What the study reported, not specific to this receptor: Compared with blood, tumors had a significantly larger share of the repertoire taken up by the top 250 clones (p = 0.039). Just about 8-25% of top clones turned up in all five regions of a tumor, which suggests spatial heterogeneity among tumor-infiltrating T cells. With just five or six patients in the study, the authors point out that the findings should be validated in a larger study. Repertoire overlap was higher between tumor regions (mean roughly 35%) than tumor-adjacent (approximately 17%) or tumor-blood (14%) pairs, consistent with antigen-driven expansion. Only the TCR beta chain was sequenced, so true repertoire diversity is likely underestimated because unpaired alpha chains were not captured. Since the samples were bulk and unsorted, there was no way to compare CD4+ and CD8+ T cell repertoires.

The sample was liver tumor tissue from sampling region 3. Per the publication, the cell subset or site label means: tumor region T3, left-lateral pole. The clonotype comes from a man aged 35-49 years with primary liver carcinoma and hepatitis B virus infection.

The sequence in DNA is TGCCGCGTTCGACAGGCCCTGAACTCTGAAGCTTTCTTT. Its amino acids are CRVRQALNSEAFF. The chain couples TRBV29-1 to TRBJ1-1; perhaps TRBD1 is the D gene, with 6 bases matching. The germline V gene gives CDR1 as SQVTM and CDR2 as ANQGSEA. The CDR3 starts with the cysteine, ends with the phenylalanine, and has 13 residues. This entry keeps only the CDR3 DNA: 39 bases, framed from base 1.